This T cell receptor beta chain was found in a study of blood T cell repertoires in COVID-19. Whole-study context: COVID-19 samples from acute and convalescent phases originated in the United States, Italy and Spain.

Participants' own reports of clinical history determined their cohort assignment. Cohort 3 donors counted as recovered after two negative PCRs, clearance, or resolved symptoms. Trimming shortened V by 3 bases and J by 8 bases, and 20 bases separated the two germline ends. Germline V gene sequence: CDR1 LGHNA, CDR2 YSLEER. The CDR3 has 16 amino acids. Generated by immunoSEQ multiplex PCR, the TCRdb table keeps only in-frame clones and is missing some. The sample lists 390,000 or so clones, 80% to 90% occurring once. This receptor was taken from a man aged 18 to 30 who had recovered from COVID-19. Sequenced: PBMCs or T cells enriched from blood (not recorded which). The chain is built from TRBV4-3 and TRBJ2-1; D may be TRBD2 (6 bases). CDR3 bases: TGCGCCAGCAGCCAGGACCGGAGGGCCGTTTTGGATGAGCAGTTCTTC. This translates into CASSQDRRAVLDEQFF.